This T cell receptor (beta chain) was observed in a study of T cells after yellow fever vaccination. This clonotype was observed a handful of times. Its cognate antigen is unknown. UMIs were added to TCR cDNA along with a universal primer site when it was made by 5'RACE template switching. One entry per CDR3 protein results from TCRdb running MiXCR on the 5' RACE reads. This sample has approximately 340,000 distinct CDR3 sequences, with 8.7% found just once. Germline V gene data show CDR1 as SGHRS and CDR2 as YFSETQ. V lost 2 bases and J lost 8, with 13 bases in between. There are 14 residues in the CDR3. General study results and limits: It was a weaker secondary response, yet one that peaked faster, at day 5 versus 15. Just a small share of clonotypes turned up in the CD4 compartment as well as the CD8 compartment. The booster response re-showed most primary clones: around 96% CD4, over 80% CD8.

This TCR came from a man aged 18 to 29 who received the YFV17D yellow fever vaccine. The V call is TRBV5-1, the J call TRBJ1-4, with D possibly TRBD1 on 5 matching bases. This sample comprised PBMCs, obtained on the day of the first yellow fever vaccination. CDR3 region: CASSLSGTGEKLFF. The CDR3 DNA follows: TGCGCCAGCAGCTTATCCGGGACGGGCGAAAAACTGTTTTTT.